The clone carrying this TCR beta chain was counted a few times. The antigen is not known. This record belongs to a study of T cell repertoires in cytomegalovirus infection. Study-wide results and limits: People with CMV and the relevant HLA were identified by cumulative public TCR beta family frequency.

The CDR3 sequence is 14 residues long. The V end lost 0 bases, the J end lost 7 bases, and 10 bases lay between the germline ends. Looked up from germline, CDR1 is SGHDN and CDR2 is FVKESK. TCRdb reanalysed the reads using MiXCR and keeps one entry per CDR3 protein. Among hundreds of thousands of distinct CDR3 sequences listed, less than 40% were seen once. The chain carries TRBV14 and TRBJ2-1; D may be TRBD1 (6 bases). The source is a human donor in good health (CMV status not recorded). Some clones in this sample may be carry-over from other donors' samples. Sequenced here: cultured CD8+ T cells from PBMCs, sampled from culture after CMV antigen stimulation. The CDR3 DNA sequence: TGTGCCAGCAGCCAAGACTGGGACAAAAATGAGCAGTTCTTC. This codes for CASSQDWDKNEQFF.